This T cell receptor (beta chain) was sequenced during a study of beta chain features in type 1 diabetes. The study's findings and limits: In all four CD4+ subsets, TCRB CDR3 length was significantly, moderately reduced in type 1 diabetes.

This clone was found a few times. Its antigen is undetermined. CDR1 and CDR2 from the germline V gene are LGHNA and YNFKEQ. The CDR3 is 15 residues long. V lost 6 bases and J lost 8; bases outside the gene matches: 10. Since all of the isolated RNA was reverse transcribed, expressed TCRB transcripts were what got sequenced. Measured with immunoSEQ multiplex PCR; TCRdb has only the in-frame clones, and not every one. The sample consists of 300,000 to 400,000 clones, approximately 12% of them appearing once. Material for sequencing was naive CD4+ T cells from blood. V is TRBV4-2 and J is TRBJ2-1; the match to TRBD2 covers 10 bases. This TCR came from a woman aged 18 to 35 with type 1 diabetes. CDR3 in DNA: TGTGCCAGCAGAGGTGGGCTAGCGGGAGTCTATGAGCAGTTCTTC. This encodes CASRGGLAGVYEQFF.